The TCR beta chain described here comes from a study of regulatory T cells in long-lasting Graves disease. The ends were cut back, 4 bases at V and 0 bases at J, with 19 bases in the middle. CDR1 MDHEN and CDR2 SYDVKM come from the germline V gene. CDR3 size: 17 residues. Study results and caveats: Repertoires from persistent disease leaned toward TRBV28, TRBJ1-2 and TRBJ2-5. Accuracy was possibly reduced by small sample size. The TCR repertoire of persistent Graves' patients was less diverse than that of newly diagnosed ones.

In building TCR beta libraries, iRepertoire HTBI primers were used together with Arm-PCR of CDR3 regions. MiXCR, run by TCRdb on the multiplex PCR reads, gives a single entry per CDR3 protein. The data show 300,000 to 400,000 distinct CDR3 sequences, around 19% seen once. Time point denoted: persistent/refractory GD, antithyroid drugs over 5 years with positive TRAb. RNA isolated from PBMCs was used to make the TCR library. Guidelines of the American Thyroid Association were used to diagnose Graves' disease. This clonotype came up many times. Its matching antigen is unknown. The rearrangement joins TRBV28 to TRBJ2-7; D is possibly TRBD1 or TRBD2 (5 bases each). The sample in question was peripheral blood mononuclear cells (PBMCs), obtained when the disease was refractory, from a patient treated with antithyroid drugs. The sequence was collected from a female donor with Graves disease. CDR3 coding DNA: TGTGCCAGCAGTTCCGGGACCGACTTTCCGGGCTCCTACGAGCAGTACTTC. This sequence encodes CASSSGTDFPGSYEQYF.